This TCR beta chain was recovered during a study of blood T cell repertoires in COVID-19. In the original analysis: Researchers report that nucleated cell counts were estimated from reference gene primer amplification. Sequenced by immunoSEQ multiplex PCR; TCRdb stores in-frame clones only, minus some. V and J calls and clone size are those listed in that table; D and trimming were worked out from the DNA. The data hold around 300,000 clones, with around 87% observed a single time. The sequencing input was PBMCs or T cells enriched from blood (not recorded which). The clonotype was recovered from a woman aged 18-29 years with acute COVID-19.

In DNA form, the CDR3 reads TGTGCCAGCAGCCCATCATTGAACACTGAAGCTTTCTTT. Translated: CASSPSLNTEAFF. V is TRBV7-9 and J is TRBJ1-1; D is ambiguous. CDR1 and CDR2 (germline): SEHNR, FQNEAQ (reference sequence). This CDR3 has 13 amino acids. Trimming took off 5 bases at V and 0 bases at J, with 7 bases between the two ends.